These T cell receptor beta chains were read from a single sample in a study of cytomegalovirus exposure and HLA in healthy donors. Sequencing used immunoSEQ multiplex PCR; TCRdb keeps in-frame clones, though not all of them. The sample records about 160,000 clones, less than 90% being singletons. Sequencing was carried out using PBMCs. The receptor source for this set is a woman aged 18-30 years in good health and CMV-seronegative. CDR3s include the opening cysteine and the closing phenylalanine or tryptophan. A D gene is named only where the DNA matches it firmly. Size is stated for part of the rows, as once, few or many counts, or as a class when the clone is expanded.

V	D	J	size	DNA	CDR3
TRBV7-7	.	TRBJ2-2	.	TGTGCTAGCAGCTTAGGTGCCTACGGGGAGCTGTTTTTT	CASSLGAYGELFF
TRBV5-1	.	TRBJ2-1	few	TGCGCCAGCAGCTTGGAAAGCTCTGAGCAGTTCTTC	CASSLESSEQFF
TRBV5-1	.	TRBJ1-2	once	TGCGCCAGCAGCTTGTCACAGGTCCCCTGGGGCTACACCTTC	CASSLSQVPWGYTF
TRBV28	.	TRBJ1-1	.	TGTGCCAGCGGCGCGGGGGCAGAGGGAGGCACTGAAGCTTTCTTT	CASGAGAEGGTEAFF
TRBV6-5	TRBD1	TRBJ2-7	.	TGTGCCAGCAGCCACTTCCGGGACAGGGTCTACGAGCAGTACTTC	CASSHFRDRVYEQYF
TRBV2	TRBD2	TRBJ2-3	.	TGTGCCAGCAGTGAGGTCCGGGCTAGCGGGGTTTTCACTACGCAGTATTTT	CASSEVRASGVFTTQYF
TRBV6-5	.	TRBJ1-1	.	TGTGCCAGCAGTTACTCGTCCGGAGGGACTGAAGCTTTCTTT	CASSYSSGGTEAFF
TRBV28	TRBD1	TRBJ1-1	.	TGTGCCAGGGGACAGCAGGGGGACCAATGGATGAACACTGAAGCTTTCTTT	CARGQQGDQWMNTEAFF
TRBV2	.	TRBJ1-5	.	TGTGCCAGCACAGGGTCGTTGAATCAGCCCCAGCATTTT	CASTGSLNQPQHF
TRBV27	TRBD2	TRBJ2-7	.	TGTGCCAGCACGCCTAGCGGGGGGGGAGAGCAGTACTTC	CASTPSGGGEQYF
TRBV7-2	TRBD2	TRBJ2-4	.	TGTGCCAGCAGCTTAGAACGGGGGGGGGCCAAAAACATTCAGTACTTC	CASSLERGGAKNIQYF
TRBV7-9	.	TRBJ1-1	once	TGTGCCAGCTTCCCTTATATTGGCGGAGCTGAAGCTTTCTTT	CASFPYIGGAEAFF
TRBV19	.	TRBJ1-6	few	TGTGCCAGTTCGATGAGGGAGAATTCACCCCTCCACTTT	CASSMRENSPLHF
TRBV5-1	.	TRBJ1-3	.	TGCGCCAGCAGCTTGAATCAGGGAACTGGAAACACCATATATTTT	CASSLNQGTGNTIYF
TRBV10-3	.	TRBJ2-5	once	TGTGCCATCAGACCGGACAGTTCGGGAGAGACCCAGTACTTC	CAIRPDSSGETQYF
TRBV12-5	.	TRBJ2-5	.	TGTGCTAGTGGTCCCGACTCCTCCCAGTACTTC	CASGPDSSQYF
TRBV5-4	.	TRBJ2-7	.	TGTGCCACCTTCGCGGCAGGGGTAAACGAGCAGTACTTC	CATFAAGVNEQYF